The count of the clone carrying this TCR beta chain is one. The antigen is undetermined. It is unclear where the CDR3 begins or ends on the DNA, so no DNA is shown, and the CDR3 is as TCRdb lists it. Germline CDR1 is MDHEN and CDR2 is SYDVKM. The CDR3 is 14 amino acids long, termini counted. Sequencing was performed with immunoSEQ multiplex PCR; in TCRdb, only in-frame clones are kept and a portion is missing. The repertoire has 110,000 or so clones, 88% of them found once; the top ten carry 6.5%. The sample belongs to a study of T cell responses to AZD1222 COVID-19 vaccine. Study-level points and caveats: The number of AZD1222 recipients seropositive at baseline was only five or six. The donor cohort was predominantly white British with a female majority, and clonal diversity may have been underestimated.

The chain links TRBV28 to TRBJ2-7; the D call of TRBD1 is as the table states it, not checked on the DNA. Here the sequenced sample was peripheral blood, taken 28 days after the second AZD1222 dose. The TCR originated in an adult who received the AZD1222 COVID-19 vaccine. The CDR3 region is CASSSSTGSYEQYF.